These 25 T cell receptor beta chains share one sample of origin, sequenced in a study of blood T cell repertoires in COVID-19. TCRdb's copy holds only in-frame clones and misses some; the assay was immunoSEQ multiplex PCR. The sample carries under 300,000 clones, roughly 84% recorded once. What was sequenced was peripheral blood. The receptor set was obtained from a woman aged 40 to 50 who had recovered from COVID-19.

The chain has TRBV28 and TRBJ2-5, with TRBD1 matching over 10 bases. Germline V gene data show CDR1 as MDHEN and CDR2 as SYDVKM. The CDR3 length is 14 residues. The J segment lost 4 bases and the V segment lost 4 bases, leaving 3 bases of the junction unmatched. CDR3 nucleotide sequence: TGTGCCAGCAGTTGGACAGGGGGGGGAGAGACCCAGTACTTC. This sequence encodes CASSWTGGGETQYF.

The table lists this clone with many counts. The gene calls are TRBV6-5 and TRBJ1-5, with TRBD1 identical over 11 bases. The ends lost 0 bases at V and 2 bases at J; junction bases unmatched: 0. CDR1 is MNHEY, CDR2 SVGAGI, per germline. The CDR3 is 16 amino acids. This CDR3 is CASSYSGQGGNQPQHF. In nucleotides, the CDR3 is TGTGCCAGCAGTTACTCGGGACAGGGGGGCAATCAGCCCCAGCATTTT.

The chain couples TRBV28 to TRBJ2-3, with D tentatively TRBD2 (6 bases). Trimming removed 5 bases at V and 1 base at J, with 19 bases between. Looked up from germline, CDR1 is MDHEN and CDR2 is SYDVKM. This CDR3 has 17 residues. The CDR3 coding sequence is TGTGCCAGCAGTGGGAGGACTACCAGGCAGCGCACAGATACGCAGTATTTT. This encodes CASSGRTTRQRTDTQYF.

The CDR3 nucleotides are TGTGCCAGCACTCCTTTCGGGACTGAAGAGACCCAGTACTTC. Residues: CASTPFGTEETQYF. This chain links TRBV2 with TRBJ2-5; D possibly corresponds to TRBD2 (6 bases). Germline-derived CDR1 and CDR2 are SNHLY and FYNNEI. The V and J ends lost 7 bases and 3 bases respectively, with 15 bases between them. CDR3 length equals 14 residues.

The chain links TRBV5-1 to TRBJ2-7, with 7 nucleotides matching TRBD1. Trimming cost V 4 bases and J 7 bases; bases outside gene matches: 17. The CDR3 sequence is 16 residues long. Germline CDR1 reads SGHRS; CDR2 reads YFSETQ. The CDR3 reads CASSRTGTAGSGEQYF. CDR3 coding DNA: TGCGCCAGCAGCAGGACCGGGACAGCCGGTTCGGGGGAGCAGTACTTC.

This chain joins TRBV4-1 and TRBJ1-1, with TRBD1 matching 7 bases. V lost 0 bases, J lost 1 base, and 2 bases stayed unmatched. CDR1 MGHRA and CDR2 YSYEKL come from the germline V gene. The CDR3 is 15 amino acids. The CDR3 DNA is TGCGCCAGCAGCCAAGAGAGGGGGCCGAACACTGAAGCTTTCTTT. This gives the protein CASSQERGPNTEAFF.

The gene calls are TRBV28 and TRBJ2-7; the D is unclear. Per germline, CDR1 MDHEN and CDR2 SYDVKM. Trimming removed 3 bases from V and 0 bases from J, with 15 bases in between. This CDR3 region has 16 residues. The CDR3, as DNA: TGTGCCAGCAGTTTCCGTCTTGACACCCTCTCCTACGAGCAGTACTTC. Amino acids: CASSFRLDTLSYEQYF.

The chain carries TRBV4-2 and TRBJ1-4; D ambiguous. The CDR3 spans 16 residues. V lost 1 base and J 1 base, leaving 10 bases between the germline ends. The germline gives CDR1 LGHNA, CDR2 YNFKEQ. CDR3 in amino acids: CASSQVSRGTNEKLFF. Here the CDR3 DNA reads TGTGCCAGCAGCCAAGTATCCCGGGGAACTAATGAAAAACTGTTTTTT.

V is TRBV5-1 and J is TRBJ2-4; 8 bases align to TRBD2. Germline V gene data show CDR1 as SGHRS and CDR2 as YFSETQ. There are 13 residues in the CDR3. J gave up 6 bases and V 4 bases, and 3 bases lay outside the gene matches. CDR3 sequence (DNA): TGCGCCAGCAGCCCGGGACTAGGAAACATTCAGTACTTC. Protein sequence: CASSPGLGNIQYF.

The rearrangement links TRBV4-1 to TRBJ2-3; D possibly corresponds to TRBD2 (6 bases). Germline CDR1 and CDR2: MGHRA and YSYEKL. This CDR3 has 15 amino acids. Trimming pared 4 bases from V and 2 bases from J, leaving 13 bases between. This chain's CDR3 is CASSPTRGNTDTQYF. CDR3 DNA sequence: TGCGCCAGCAGCCCGACTAGAGGCAACACAGATACGCAGTATTTT.

The chain uses TRBV6-6 and TRBJ1-1; D unclear. This CDR3 has 13 residues. Germline V gives CDR1 MNHNY, CDR2 SVGAGI (reference sequence). V was clipped by 11 bases and J by 3 bases, with 16 bases between them. The CDR3 loop is CAGTRGSDTEAFF. The CDR3 nucleotides are TGTGCCGGAACGAGAGGGTCCGACACTGAAGCTTTCTTT.

CDR3 nucleotides: TGCAGTGCTAGAGATCGTGAAAAACTGTTTTTT. Translation: CSARDREKLFF. The rearrangement uses TRBV20-1 and TRBJ1-4; no reliable D call. The germline V gene has CDR1 DFQATT and CDR2 SNEGSKA (reference sequence). Between the trimmed V and J ends, which lost 0 bases and 7 bases, there was a span of 3 bases. The CDR3 loop spans 11 amino acids.

CDR3 sequence (DNA): TGCGCCAGCAGCCAAGGTGGACAGGGGCAAGGAAACACCATATATTTT. This gives the protein CASSQGGQGQGNTIYF. V and J are TRBV4-1 and TRBJ1-3; 9 bases fit TRBD1. This CDR3 region has 16 residues. Trimming at V came to 1 base and at J to 4 bases, leaving 5 bases not matched to a gene. Looked up from germline, CDR1 is MGHRA and CDR2 is YSYEKL.

The chain has TRBV7-2 and TRBJ2-5; 10 bases line up with TRBD2. The CDR3 consists of 15 residues. CDR1 SGHTA and CDR2 FQGNSA come from the germline V gene. Trimming cost V 1 base and J 5 bases; bases outside gene matches: 4. DNA for the CDR3: TGTGCCAGCAGCTTAGTGGGACTAGCGAGCGAGACCCAGTACTTC. Its protein product is CASSLVGLASETQYF.

This clone was observed once. The rearrangement uses TRBV11-2 and TRBJ2-5; 7 bases fit TRBD1. CDR3 length: 14 residues. The germline CDR1 and CDR2 sequences are SGHAT and FQNNGV. Losses at the gene ends were 3 bases for V and 3 bases for J; bases not matched to a gene: 4. In DNA form, the CDR3 reads TGTGCCAGCAGCTTCGGGACAGTAAAAGAGACCCAGTACTTC. Its protein is CASSFGTVKETQYF.

J is TRBJ2-7 and V is TRBV12-3 or TRBV12-4; 7 bases align to TRBD1. There are 12 residues in the CDR3. V lost 5 bases to trimming and J lost 4 bases; unmatched junction nucleotides: 2. The CDR3 DNA follows: TGTGCCAGCAGTCCGACAGGGTACGAGCAGTACTTC. Residues: CASSPTGYEQYF.

This chain links TRBV11-2 with TRBJ2-7; perhaps TRBD1 as D (6 bases). CDR1 is SGHAT, CDR2 FQNNGV, per germline. Trimming removed 2 bases at V and 2 bases at J, with 13 bases between. This CDR3 has 15 residues. The CDR3 loop is CASSLLQGPAYEQYF. DNA for the CDR3: TGTGCCAGCAGCTTATTGCAGGGGCCGGCCTACGAGCAGTACTTC.

V gene TRBV6-5 combines with J gene TRBJ2-3; D perhaps matches TRBD2 (7 bases). Trimming removed 6 bases from V and 5 bases from J, with 18 bases in between. The germline V gene encodes CDR1 MNHEY and CDR2 SVGAGI. This CDR3 contains 15 residues. The CDR3 region has the DNA TGTGCCAGCAGAAAGGGGGGGAGGGGGTTAGATACGCAGTATTTT. Protein: CASRKGGRGLDTQYF.

V and J are TRBV2 and TRBJ2-2, with unresolved D. There are 12 residues in the CDR3. Germline lookup yields CDR1 SNHLY and CDR2 FYNNEI. Deletions cut 6 bases from V and 4 bases from J, with 6 bases between. CDR3 protein: CASRAATGELFF. CDR3 nucleotides: TGTGCCAGCAGGGCGGCCACCGGGGAGCTGTTTTTT.

This chain links TRBV7-2 with TRBJ1-3, with D uncertain. The CDR3 consists of 16 residues. Germline values: CDR1 SGHTA, CDR2 FQGNSA. Trimming left V 1 base short and J 3 bases short, with 13 bases between. This CDR3 is CASSLEGWGGGNTIYF. The CDR3 DNA reads as TGTGCCAGCAGCTTAGAGGGCTGGGGAGGTGGAAACACCATATATTTT.

The chain uses TRBV27 and TRBJ2-1; D is possibly TRBD2 (5 bases). This CDR3 comprises 13 residues. Germline lookup yields CDR1 MNHEY and CDR2 SMNVEV (reference sequence). Between the trimmed V and J ends, which lost 2 bases and 9 bases, there was a span of 11 bases. The CDR3 DNA is TGTGCCAGCAGTTTAGCGGGCAAGGCTGAGCAGTTCTTC. Its translation is CASSLAGKAEQFF.

Ten or more counts support this clone. The V gene is TRBV28, the J gene TRBJ2-3; a possible D gene is TRBD2 (5 bases). From germline, CDR1 is MDHEN and CDR2 SYDVKM. The length of the CDR3 is 14 residues. V was clipped by 5 bases and J by 3 bases, with 12 bases between them. This chain's CDR3 is CASSVTPGTDTQYF. In DNA form, the CDR3 reads TGTGCCAGCAGTGTCACCCCGGGAACAGATACGCAGTATTTT.

This clone has only a few counts. The V and J genes are TRBV29-1 and TRBJ2-2, with TRBD1 identical over 7 bases. The germline V gene encodes CDR1 SQVTM and CDR2 ANQGSEA. CDR3 length equals 15 residues. V was clipped by 7 bases and J by 0 bases; unmatched bases: 8. The CDR3 bases are TGCAGCGCCGCTTCAGGGGGTCCGAACACCGGGGAGCTGTTTTTT. Translation: CSAASGGPNTGELFF.

The chain joins TRBV28 to TRBJ2-7; D might be TRBD1 (6 bases). The germline V and J ends were trimmed by 6 bases and 3 bases, with 15 bases remaining between them. There are 14 residues in the CDR3. The germline gives CDR1 MDHEN, CDR2 SYDVKM. Here the CDR3 DNA reads TGTGCCAGCAGCGCCGGGACATTTATCTACGAGCAGTACTTC. Translated: CASSAGTFIYEQYF. Filled out from reference TRBV28 and TRBJ2-7, the complete variable domain reads DVKVTQSSRYLVKRTGEKVFLECVQDMDHENMFWYRQDPGLGLRLIYFSYDVKMKEKGDIPEGYSVSREKKERFSLILESASTNQTSMYLCASSAGTFIYEQYFGPGTRLTVT.

The V call is TRBV5-1, the J call TRBJ2-3; 10 nucleotides match TRBD2. The germline gives CDR1 SGHRS, CDR2 YFSETQ. V lost 0 bases, J lost 10 bases, and 11 bases stayed unmatched. The CDR3 is 16 amino acids. The CDR3 DNA reads TGCGCCAGCAGCTTGGCGTCTAGCGGGGGCTTGACGGCGCAGTATTTT. Protein product: CASSLASSGGLTAQYF. The full variable domain, rest sourced from reference TRBV5-1 and TRBJ2-3, is KAGVTQTPRYLIKTRGQQVTLSCSPISGHRSVSWYQQTPGQGLQFLFEYFSETQRNKGNFPGRFSGRQFSNSRSEMNVSTLELGDSALYLCASSLASSGGLTAQYFGPGTRLTVL.